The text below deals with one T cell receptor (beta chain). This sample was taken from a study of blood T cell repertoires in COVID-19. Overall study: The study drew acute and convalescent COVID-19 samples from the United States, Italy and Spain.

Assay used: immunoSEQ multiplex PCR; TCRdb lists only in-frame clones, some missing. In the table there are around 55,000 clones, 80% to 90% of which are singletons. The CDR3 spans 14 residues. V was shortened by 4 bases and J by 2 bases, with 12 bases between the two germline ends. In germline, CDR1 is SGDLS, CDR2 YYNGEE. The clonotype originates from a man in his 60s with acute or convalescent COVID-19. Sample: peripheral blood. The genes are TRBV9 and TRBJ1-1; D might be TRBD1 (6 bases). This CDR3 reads CASSYRDTNTEAFF. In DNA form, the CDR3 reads TGTGCCAGCAGCTACCGGGACACCAACACTGAAGCTTTCTTT.